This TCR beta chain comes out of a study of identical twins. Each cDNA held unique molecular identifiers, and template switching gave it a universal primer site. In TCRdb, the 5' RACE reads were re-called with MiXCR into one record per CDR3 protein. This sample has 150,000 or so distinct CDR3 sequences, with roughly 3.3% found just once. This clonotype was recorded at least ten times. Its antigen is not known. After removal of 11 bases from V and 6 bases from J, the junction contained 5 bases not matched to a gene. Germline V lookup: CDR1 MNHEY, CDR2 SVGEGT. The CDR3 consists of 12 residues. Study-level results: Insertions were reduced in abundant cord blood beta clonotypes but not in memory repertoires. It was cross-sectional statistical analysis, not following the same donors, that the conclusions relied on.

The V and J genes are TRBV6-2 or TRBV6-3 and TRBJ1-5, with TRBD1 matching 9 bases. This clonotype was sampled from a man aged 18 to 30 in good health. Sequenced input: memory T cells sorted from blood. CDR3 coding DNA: TGTGCCGCGGGACAGGGAATTCAGCCCCAGCATTTT. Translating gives CAAGQGIQPQHF.